This T cell receptor beta chain emerged from a study of vaccination effects on CD4 cells after COVID-19. Study summary: Of the BNT162b2 and mRNA-1273 vaccines, participants received two doses of one or the other.

With 3 bases clipped from V and 12 bases from J, the junction kept 10 bases outside the gene matches. This CDR3 comprises 12 residues. Germline CDR1 reads SQVTM; CDR2 reads ANQGSEA. Data came from immunoSEQ multiplex PCR; TCRdb stores just in-frame clones and leaves some out. The sample yields roughly 65,000 clones, about 72% seen once. Study-level points and caveats: At late timepoints after vaccination, vaccine- and infection-induced clones shrank markedly.

Prior to sequencing, the ViraFEST assay stimulated PBMC with viral peptide pools, which expanded the antigen-specific CD4+ T cells. Cells that had been cultured for approximately ten days were the source of isolated CD4+ T cells. Among the vaccine recipients, none had a prior SARS-CoV-2 infection, and nucleocapsid antibodies were negative. At days 3 and 7, half of the medium was exchanged for IL-2 medium. A remark on this clone: What it binds is not known.

The material was CD4+ T cells from PBMCs cultured with HCoV-NL63 spike peptides, obtained before COVID-19 vaccination. The sequence derives from a human donor who received a COVID-19 vaccine. V usage is TRBV29-1 and J usage is TRBJ1-1; TRBD1 agrees at 7 bases. The CDR3 reads CSVETGQVRTFF. CDR3 nucleotides: TGCAGCGTTGAGACAGGACAGGTTAGAACTTTCTTT.